Below are 16 T cell receptor beta chains sequenced from a single sample in a study of cytomegalovirus exposure and HLA in healthy donors. With 60 Vbeta and 13 Jbeta primers, the PCR was carried out. Clones were sequenced by immunoSEQ multiplex PCR, and TCRdb holds only the in-frame ones, with some missing. The sample lists over 70,000 clones, 65% to 85% occurring once. The sequencing input was PBMCs. Receptors originate from a man between 18 and 29 years old in good health and CMV-seronegative.

The rearrangement joins TRBV15 to TRBJ1-1; no clear D gene. The CDR3 is made up of 14 amino acids. Germline V gene lookup returns CDR1 LNHNV and CDR2 YYDKDF (reference sequence). V lost 0 bases to trimming and J lost 0 bases, with 5 bases between them. The CDR3, as DNA: TGTGCCACCAGCAGAGATGTATTGAACACTGAAGCTTTCTTT. It yields the protein CATSRDVLNTEAFF.

Remarks on this clone: The junction differs from germline at one of its ends, possibly a read error. The chain couples TRBV7-9 to TRBJ1-1; D gene unclear. The CDR3 spans 12 residues. The germline V gene has CDR1 SEHNR and CDR2 FQNEAQ (reference sequence). The CDR3 here is CSSSLVYAEAFF. CDR3 DNA: TGTTCCAGCAGCTTAGTGTATGCTGAAGCTTTCTTT.

V is TRBV30 and J is TRBJ2-7; tentative D call: TRBD2 (6 bases). There are 15 residues in the CDR3. V lost 0 bases, J lost 4 bases, and 16 bases lay in between. CDR1 GTSNPN and CDR2 SVGIG come from the germline V gene (reference sequence). The CDR3 sequence is CAWSVLGSPTYEQYF. DNA of the CDR3: TGTGCCTGGAGTGTACTCGGGAGCCCTACTTACGAGCAGTACTTC.

This clone appeared a single time. The genes are TRBV5-1 and TRBJ2-2; TRBD2 might be the D (6 bases). The CDR3 consists of 17 residues. The germline V and J ends were trimmed by 4 bases and 4 bases, with 20 bases remaining between them. Per the germline V gene, CDR1 is SGHRS and CDR2 is YFSETQ. The CDR3 spells CASSTGTSLIVTGELFF. The DNA for the CDR3 is TGCGCCAGCAGCACTGGTACTAGCCTTATCGTCACCGGGGAGCTGTTTTTT.

The chain links TRBV18 to TRBJ2-7, with D hard to call. V shed 3 bases and J shed 5 bases, with 14 bases lying between them. The CDR3 consists of 14 residues. Per the germline V gene, CDR1 is KGHSH and CDR2 is LQKENI. CDR3: CASSPPSSSHEQYF. The CDR3 nucleotides read TGTGCCAGCTCACCCCCTTCCAGTTCCCACGAGCAGTACTTC.

V and J are TRBV28 and TRBJ1-1; D gene ambiguous. The CDR3 covers 11 residues. Trimming took 5 bases from V and 8 from J, leaving 9 bases between them. CDR1 is MDHEN, CDR2 SYDVKM, per germline. For the CDR3, the DNA is TGTGCCAGCAGTCCTTCTGGCGAAGCTTTCTTT. As protein: CASSPSGEAFF.

The chain has TRBV18 and TRBJ2-7; TRBD2 matches 7 bases. The CDR3 spans 13 residues. V lost 4 bases and J lost 4; bases outside the gene matches: 4. The V gene's germline CDR1 is KGHSH and CDR2 LQKENI. Here the CDR3 DNA reads TGTGCCAGCTCACTGGAAGCGGGGTACGAGCAGTACTTC. Amino acids: CASSLEAGYEQYF.

The chain combines TRBV27 with TRBJ2-7, with D possibly TRBD2 on 5 matching bases. V was shortened by 3 bases and J by 6 bases, with 9 bases between the two germline ends. Looked up from germline, CDR1 is MNHEY and CDR2 is SMNVEV (reference sequence). The CDR3 loop spans 12 amino acids. CDR3 DNA sequence: TGTGCCAGCAGTTTTCTGGGGAGCGAGCAGTACTTC. Protein product: CASSFLGSEQYF.

The V gene is TRBV9, the J gene TRBJ2-5; D uncertain. Looked up from germline, CDR1 is SGDLS and CDR2 is YYNGEE. Trimming shortened V by 1 base and J by 5 bases, and 9 bases separated the two germline ends. This CDR3 has 13 residues. CDR3 amino acids: CASSVQSGETQYF. The CDR3 DNA reads TGTGCCAGCAGCGTACAATCCGGGGAGACCCAGTACTTC.

The chain carries TRBV21-1 and TRBJ2-7; the D call TRBD2 from the table was never checked on the DNA. TRBV21-1 is a known pseudogene. The CDR3 is made up of 16 amino acids. In nucleotides, the CDR3 is TGTGCCAGCAGCCCTCGGGGGAGGGATGAATGTGCAGAGCAGTACTTC. Encoded protein: CASSPRGRDECAEQYF.

This chain joins TRBV6-5 and TRBJ2-3, with TRBD1 as a possible D gene (7 bases). The CDR3 has 15 amino acids. Trimming shortened V by 7 bases and J by 0 bases, and 14 bases separated the two germline ends. CDR1 is MNHEY, CDR2 SVGAGI, per germline. CDR3 residues: CASIYRGLSTDTQYF. The CDR3 bases are TGTGCCAGCATATACAGGGGACTTAGCACAGATACGCAGTATTTT.

The V call is TRBV7-2, the J call TRBJ1-1; D is unclear. V was pared by 5 bases and J by 1 base, with 14 bases between. Germline CDR1 reads SGHTA; CDR2 reads FQGNSA. This CDR3 comprises 15 residues. In DNA form, the CDR3 reads TGTGCCAGCAGCCCAGGCCCGGCAGGGAACACTGAAGCTTTCTTT. This gives the protein CASSPGPAGNTEAFF.

This clone was seen a handful of times. This chain links TRBV25-1 with TRBJ1-2; D unresolved. Germline assignment: CDR1 MGHDK and CDR2 SYGVNS. This CDR3 has 12 residues. Trimming removed 2 bases from V and 4 bases from J, with 5 bases in between. The CDR3 loop is CASSEHGYGYTF. The CDR3 nucleotides read TGTGCCAGCAGTGAACACGGCTATGGCTACACCTTC.

This chain links TRBV7-3 with TRBJ2-1, with 12 bases fitting TRBD2. The CDR3 is made up of 17 amino acids. Looked up from germline, CDR1 is SGHTA and CDR2 is FQGTGA. V was pared by 6 bases and J by 0 bases, with 6 bases of the junction left unmatched. The CDR3: CASRTSGGPSSYNEQFF. CDR3 nucleotides: TGTGCCAGCAGGACTAGCGGGGGCCCTAGCTCCTACAATGAGCAGTTCTTC.

The V gene is TRBV7-7, the J gene TRBJ2-2; 8 bases line up with TRBD1. Looked up from germline, CDR1 is SSHAT and CDR2 is FNYEAQ (reference sequence). J was trimmed by 2 bases and V by 5 bases; bases with no gene match: 4. This CDR3 is built from 15 residues. CDR3 in amino acids: CASSEGQVNTGELFF. The CDR3, as DNA: TGTGCCAGCAGCGAGGGACAGGTTAACACCGGGGAGCTGTTTTTT.

This clone showed up just once. The rearrangement links TRBV2 to TRBJ1-2; D ambiguous. V was pared by 6 bases and J by 2 bases, with 10 bases between. The CDR3 loop spans 13 amino acids. Germline CDR1 reads SNHLY; CDR2 reads FYNNEI. The CDR3 protein is CASRRPGNYGYTF. CDR3 nucleotides: TGTGCCAGCAGGAGGCCGGGAAACTATGGCTACACCTTC.